This T cell receptor (beta chain) was sequenced in a study of shared clonotypes between healthy human individuals. Libraries were prepared by immunoSEQ multiplex PCR; TCRdb keeps only in-frame clonotypes and omits some of them. This table has about 960,000 clones, 70% to 85% appearing once. Splitting the CD4+ cells yielded a CD45RA+ naive subset and a CD45RA-negative memory subset. The CDR3 extends over 13 amino acids. Germline V gene data show CDR1 as KGHSH and CDR2 as LQKENI. Trimming removed 4 bases from V and 5 bases from J, with 11 bases in between. The rearrangement joins TRBV18 to TRBJ1-1; D uncertain. Sequencing was done on a sample of memory CD4+ T cells sorted from blood. Regarding subset: CD45RA-negative fraction. This clonotype originated in a man aged 18 to 29 in good health. The chain's CDR3 is CASSQEMGTEAFF. Written as DNA, the CDR3 is TGTGCCAGCTCACAAGAGATGGGAACTGAAGCTTTCTTT.